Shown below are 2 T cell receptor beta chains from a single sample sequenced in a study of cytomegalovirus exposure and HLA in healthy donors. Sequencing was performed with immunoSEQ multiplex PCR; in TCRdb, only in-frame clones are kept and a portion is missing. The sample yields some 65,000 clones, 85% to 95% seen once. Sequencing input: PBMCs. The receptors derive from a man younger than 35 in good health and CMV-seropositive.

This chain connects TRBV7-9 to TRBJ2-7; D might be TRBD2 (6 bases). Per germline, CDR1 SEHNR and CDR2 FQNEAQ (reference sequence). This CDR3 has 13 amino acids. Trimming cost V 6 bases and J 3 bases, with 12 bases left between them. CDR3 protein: CASRSSEHYEQYF. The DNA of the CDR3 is TGTGCCAGCAGGTCTAGCGAGCACTACGAGCAGTACTTC.

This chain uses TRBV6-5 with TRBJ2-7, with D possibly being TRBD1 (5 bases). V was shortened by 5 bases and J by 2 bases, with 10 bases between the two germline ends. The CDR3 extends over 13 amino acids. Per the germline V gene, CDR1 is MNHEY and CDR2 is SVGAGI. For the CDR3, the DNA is TGTGCCAGCAGTCAGCCGGACACCTACGAGCAGTACTTC. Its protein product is CASSQPDTYEQYF.